The following is a T cell receptor (beta chain) sequence with its context. The data derive from a study of blood T cell repertoires in COVID-19. Study-wide context: Samples of COVID-19 (acute and convalescent) were obtained from the United States, Italy and Spain.

Per the authors' pipeline: By means of reference gene primer amplification, nucleated cell counts were estimated. Libraries were prepared by immunoSEQ multiplex PCR; TCRdb keeps only in-frame clonotypes and omits some of them. The DNA was the basis for D and trimming; V, J and clone size are from that table. The repertoire holds about 310,000 clones, approximately 86% seen once, with about 9.8% in the top ten. The specimen sequenced was PBMCs or T cells enriched from blood (not recorded which). The clonotype originates from a woman under 30 who had recovered from COVID-19.

The CDR3 bases are TGCGCCAGCAGTGGCCCAGGGAGGTGGAAAAGGACTGAAGCTTTCTTT. It translates to CASSGPGRWKRTEAFF. The V gene is TRBV10-1, the J gene TRBJ1-1; D is possibly TRBD1 (5 bases). Deletions cut 4 bases from V and 5 bases from J, with 20 bases between. The CDR3 extends over 16 amino acids. The germline CDR1 and CDR2 sequences are WNHNN and SYGVQD (reference sequence).